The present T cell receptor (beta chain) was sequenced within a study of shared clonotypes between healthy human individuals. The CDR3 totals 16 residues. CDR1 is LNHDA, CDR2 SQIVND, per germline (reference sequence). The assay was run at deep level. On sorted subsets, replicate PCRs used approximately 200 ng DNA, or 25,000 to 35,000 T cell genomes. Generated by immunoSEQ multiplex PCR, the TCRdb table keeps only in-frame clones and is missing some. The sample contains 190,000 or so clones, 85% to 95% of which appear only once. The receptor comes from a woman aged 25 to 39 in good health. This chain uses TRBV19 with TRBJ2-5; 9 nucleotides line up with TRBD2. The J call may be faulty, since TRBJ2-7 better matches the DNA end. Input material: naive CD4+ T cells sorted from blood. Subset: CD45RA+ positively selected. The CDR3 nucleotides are TGTGCCAGTAGTGCCGGGGCCCCGACTAGCGGTTACGAGCAGTACTTC. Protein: CASSAGAPTSGYEQYF.